This TCR beta chain is drawn from a study of T cells in localized non-small cell lung cancer. Whole-study findings and limits: The study detected a median roughly 61 of the top 100 tumor clones in adjacent lung. Greater T cell density in blood accompanied longer overall survival.

The junction had 14 bases not matched to a gene; V was cut back by 4 bases and J by 7 bases. CDR1 GTSNPN and CDR2 SVGIG come from the germline V gene (reference sequence). This CDR3 comprises 17 residues. As regards this clone: Its antigen remains unidentified.

TCRdb keeps only in-frame clones here, not all; method: immunoSEQ multiplex PCR. Seen here are around 70,000 clones, less than 90% observed once, and the top ten hold roughly a fifth. This rearrangement joins TRBV30 to TRBJ1-6, with 9 bases lining up with TRBD1. This material consisted of peripheral blood, taken before any cancer treatment. This receptor was identified in a male donor aged 60 or over with stage III squamous cell lung carcinoma. CDR3 sequence: CAWKQGATSRLNSPLHF. The CDR3 nucleotides read TGTGCCTGGAAACAGGGGGCTACGTCCCGGTTGAATTCACCCCTCCACTTT. The full variable domain, its missing parts supplied by reference TRBV30 and TRBJ1-6, is SQTIHQWPATLVQPVGSPLSLECTVEGTSNPNLYWYRQAAGRGLQLLFYSVGIGQISSEVPQNLSASRPQDRQFILSSKKLLLSDSGFYLCAWKQGATSRLNSPLHFGNGTRLTVT.